The clone carrying this TCR beta chain was counted a few times. The sample is drawn from a study of T cells in Graves' hyperthyroidism and ophthalmopathy. Regions amplified from RNA transcripts were the TCR beta CDR3 regions. When the TCR CDR3 underwent first-round RT-PCR, the HTBI primer set was used. TCRdb re-derived calls from the multiplex PCR reads in MiXCR, one entry per CDR3 protein. The sample gives 500,000 to 650,000 distinct CDR3 sequences, 15% to 20% of which show up once; roughly 47% is in the top ten. The receptor was isolated from a man between 35 and 55 years old with Graves' ophthalmopathy. What was sequenced was blood.

CDR3 nucleotide sequence: TGCAGTGCTAGTGGGGGGAGGGCCTACAATGAGCAGTTCTTC. Translation: CSASGGRAYNEQFF. This sequence joins TRBV20-1 and TRBJ2-1, with 7 bases lining up with TRBD2. The CDR3 spans 14 residues. Unmatched junction bases numbered 4, after V lost 3 bases and J lost 2 bases. Germline V gene sequence: CDR1 DFQATT, CDR2 SNEGSKA (reference sequence).